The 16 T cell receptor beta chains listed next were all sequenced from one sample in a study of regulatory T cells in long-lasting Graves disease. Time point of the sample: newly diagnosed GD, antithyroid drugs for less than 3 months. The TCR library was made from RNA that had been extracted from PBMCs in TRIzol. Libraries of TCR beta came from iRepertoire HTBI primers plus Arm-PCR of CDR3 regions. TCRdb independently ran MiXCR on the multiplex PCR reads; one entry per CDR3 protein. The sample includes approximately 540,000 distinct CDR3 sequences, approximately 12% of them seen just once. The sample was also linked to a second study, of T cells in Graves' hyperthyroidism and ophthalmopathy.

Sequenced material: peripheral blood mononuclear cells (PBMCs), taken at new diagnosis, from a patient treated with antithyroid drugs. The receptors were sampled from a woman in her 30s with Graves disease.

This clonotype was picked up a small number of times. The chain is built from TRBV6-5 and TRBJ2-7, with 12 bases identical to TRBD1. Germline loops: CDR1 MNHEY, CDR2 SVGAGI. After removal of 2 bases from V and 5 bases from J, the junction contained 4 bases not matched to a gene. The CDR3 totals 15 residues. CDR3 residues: CASSYGTGGLDEQYF. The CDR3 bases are TGTGCCAGCAGTTACGGGACAGGGGGCTTAGACGAGCAGTACTTC.

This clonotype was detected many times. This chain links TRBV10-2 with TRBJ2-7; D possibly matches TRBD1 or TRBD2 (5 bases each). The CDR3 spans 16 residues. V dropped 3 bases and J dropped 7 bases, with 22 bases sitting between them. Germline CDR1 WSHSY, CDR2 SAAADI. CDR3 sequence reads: CASSDIRDGLGGEQYF. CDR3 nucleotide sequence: TGCGCCAGCAGTGATATCCGGGACGGCCTAGGTGGAGAGCAGTACTTC.

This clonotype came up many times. The DNA for the CDR3 is TGCAGCGCCAGGGACAGGACTAGAAACACTGAAGCTTTCTTT. It translates to CSARDRTRNTEAFF. The chain recombines TRBV29-1 with TRBJ1-1; 8 nucleotides match TRBD1. Germline lookup yields CDR1 SQVTM and CDR2 ANQGSEA. V trimming: 7 bases; J trimming: 2 bases; junction bases outside the gene matches: 9. CDR3 length: 14 amino acids.

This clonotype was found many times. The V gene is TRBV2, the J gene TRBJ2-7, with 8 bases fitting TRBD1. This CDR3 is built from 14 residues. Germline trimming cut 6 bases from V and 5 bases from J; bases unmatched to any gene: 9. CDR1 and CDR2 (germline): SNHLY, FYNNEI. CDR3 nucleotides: TGTGCCAGCAGCTCCGACAGGGGAGAGGACGAGCAGTACTTC. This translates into CASSSDRGEDEQYF.

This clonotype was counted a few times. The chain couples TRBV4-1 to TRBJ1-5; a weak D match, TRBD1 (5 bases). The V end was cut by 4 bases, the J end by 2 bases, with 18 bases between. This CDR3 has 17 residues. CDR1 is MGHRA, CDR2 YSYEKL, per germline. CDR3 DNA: TGCGCCAGCAGCCGAAGGGGCCTTGTGGTAGGCAATCAGCCCCAGCATTTT. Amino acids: CASSRRGLVVGNQPQHF.

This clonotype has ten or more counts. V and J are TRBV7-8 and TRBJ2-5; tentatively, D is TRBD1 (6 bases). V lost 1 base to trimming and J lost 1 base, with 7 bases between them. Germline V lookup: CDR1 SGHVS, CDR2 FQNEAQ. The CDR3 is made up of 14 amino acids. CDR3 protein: CASSLEGGQETQYF. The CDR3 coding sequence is TGTGCCAGCAGCTTAGAAGGGGGCCAAGAGACCCAGTACTTC.

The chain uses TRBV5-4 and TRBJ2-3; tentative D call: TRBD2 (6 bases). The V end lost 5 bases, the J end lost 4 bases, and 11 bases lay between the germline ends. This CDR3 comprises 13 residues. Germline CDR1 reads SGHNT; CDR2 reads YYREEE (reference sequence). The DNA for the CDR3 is TGTGCCAGCAGGAATGGAGGGTCAGATACGCAGTATTTT. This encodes CASRNGGSDTQYF. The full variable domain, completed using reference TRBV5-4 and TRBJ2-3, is ETGVTQSPTHLIKTRGQQVTLRCSSQSGHNTVSWYQQALGQGPQFIFQYYREEENGRGNFPPRFSGLQFPNYSSELNVNALELDDSALYLCASRNGGSDTQYFGPGTRLTVL.

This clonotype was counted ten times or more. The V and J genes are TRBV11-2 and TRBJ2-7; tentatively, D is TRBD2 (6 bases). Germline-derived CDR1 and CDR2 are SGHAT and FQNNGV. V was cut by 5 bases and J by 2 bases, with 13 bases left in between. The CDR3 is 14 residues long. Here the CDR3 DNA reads TGTGCCAGCAGCGCTGGGACTCTAGCCTACGAGCAGTACTTC. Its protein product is CASSAGTLAYEQYF.

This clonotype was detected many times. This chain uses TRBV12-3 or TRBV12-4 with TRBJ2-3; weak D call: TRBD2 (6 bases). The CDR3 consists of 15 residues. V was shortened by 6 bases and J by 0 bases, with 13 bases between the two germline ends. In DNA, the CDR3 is TGTGCCAGCAGCAGAAATAGCGGAAGCACAGATACGCAGTATTTT. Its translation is CASSRNSGSTDTQYF.

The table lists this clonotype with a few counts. CDR3 bases: TGCGCCAGCACGCTGGCTAGCGCTGAAGAGACCCAGTACTTC. This gives the protein CASTLASAEETQYF. The gene calls are TRBV5-1 and TRBJ2-5; the D gene is possibly TRBD2 (6 bases). V lost 6 bases, J lost 3 bases, and 15 bases lay in between. The CDR3 loop spans 14 amino acids. CDR1 and CDR2 (germline): SGHRS, YFSETQ.

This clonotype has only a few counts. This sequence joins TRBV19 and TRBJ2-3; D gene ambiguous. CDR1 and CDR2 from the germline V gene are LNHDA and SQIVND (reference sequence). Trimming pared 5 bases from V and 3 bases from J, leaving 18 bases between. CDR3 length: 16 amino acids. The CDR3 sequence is CASSPFVGITTDTQYF. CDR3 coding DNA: TGTGCCAGTAGTCCTTTCGTAGGGATTACGACAGATACGCAGTATTTT. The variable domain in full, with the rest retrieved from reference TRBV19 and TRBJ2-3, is DGGITQSPKYLFRKEGQNVTLSCEQNLNHDAMYWYRQDPGQGLRLIYYSQIVNDFQKGDIAEGYSVSREKKESFPLTVTSAQKNPTAFYLCASSPFVGITTDTQYFGPGTRLTVL.

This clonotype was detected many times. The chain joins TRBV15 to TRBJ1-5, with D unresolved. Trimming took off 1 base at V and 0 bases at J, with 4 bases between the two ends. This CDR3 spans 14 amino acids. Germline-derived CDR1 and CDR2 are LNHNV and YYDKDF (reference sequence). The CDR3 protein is CATSRVNSNQPQHF. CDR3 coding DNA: TGTGCCACCAGCAGAGTGAATAGCAATCAGCCCCAGCATTTT.

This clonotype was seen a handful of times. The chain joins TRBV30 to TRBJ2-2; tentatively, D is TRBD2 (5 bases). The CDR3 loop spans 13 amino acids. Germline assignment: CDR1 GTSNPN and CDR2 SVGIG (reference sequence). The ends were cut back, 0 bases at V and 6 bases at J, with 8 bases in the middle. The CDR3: CAWSVYGAGELFF. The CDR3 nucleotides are TGTGCCTGGAGTGTATACGGGGCCGGGGAGCTGTTTTTT.

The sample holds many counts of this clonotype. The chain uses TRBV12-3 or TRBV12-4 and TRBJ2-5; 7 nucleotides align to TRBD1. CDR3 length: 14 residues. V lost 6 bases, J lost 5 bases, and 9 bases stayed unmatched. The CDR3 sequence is CASSPDRARETQYF. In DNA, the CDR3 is TGTGCCAGCAGCCCAGACAGGGCCAGGGAGACCCAGTACTTC.

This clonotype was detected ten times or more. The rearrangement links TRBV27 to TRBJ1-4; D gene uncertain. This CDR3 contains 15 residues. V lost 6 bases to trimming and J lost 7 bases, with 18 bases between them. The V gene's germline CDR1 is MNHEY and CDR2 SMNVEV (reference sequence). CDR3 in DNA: TGTGCCAGCAGCCCCCTGGGAGGGTCTCGTGAAAAACTGTTTTTT. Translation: CASSPLGGSREKLFF.

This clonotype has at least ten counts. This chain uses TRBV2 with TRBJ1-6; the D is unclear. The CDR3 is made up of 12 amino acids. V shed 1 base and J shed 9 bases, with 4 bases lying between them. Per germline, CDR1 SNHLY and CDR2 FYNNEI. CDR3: CASSEVASPLHF. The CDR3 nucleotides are TGTGCCAGCAGTGAAGTGGCTTCACCCCTCCACTTT.